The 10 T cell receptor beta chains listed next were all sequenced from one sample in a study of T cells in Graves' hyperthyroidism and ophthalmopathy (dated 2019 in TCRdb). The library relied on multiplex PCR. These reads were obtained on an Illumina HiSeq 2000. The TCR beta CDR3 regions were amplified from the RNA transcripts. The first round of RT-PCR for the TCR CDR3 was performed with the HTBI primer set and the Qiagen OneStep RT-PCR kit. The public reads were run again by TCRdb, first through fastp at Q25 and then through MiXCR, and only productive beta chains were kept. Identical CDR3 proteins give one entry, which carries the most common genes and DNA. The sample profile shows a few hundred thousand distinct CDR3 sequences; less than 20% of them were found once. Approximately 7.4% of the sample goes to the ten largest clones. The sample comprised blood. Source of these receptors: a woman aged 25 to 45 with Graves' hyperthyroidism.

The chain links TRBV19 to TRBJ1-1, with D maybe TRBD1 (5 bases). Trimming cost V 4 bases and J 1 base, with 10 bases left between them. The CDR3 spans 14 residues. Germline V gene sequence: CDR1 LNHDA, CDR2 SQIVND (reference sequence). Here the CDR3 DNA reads TGTGCCAGTAGTACCCTACAGGAGAACACTGAAGCTTTCTTT. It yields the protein CASSTLQENTEAFF.

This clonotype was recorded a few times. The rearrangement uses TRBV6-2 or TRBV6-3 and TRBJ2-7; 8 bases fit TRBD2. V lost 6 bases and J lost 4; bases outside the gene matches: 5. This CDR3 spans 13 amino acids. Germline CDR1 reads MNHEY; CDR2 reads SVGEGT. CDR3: CASSPQREYEQYF. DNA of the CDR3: TGTGCCAGCAGCCCCCAGCGGGAGTACGAGCAGTACTTC.

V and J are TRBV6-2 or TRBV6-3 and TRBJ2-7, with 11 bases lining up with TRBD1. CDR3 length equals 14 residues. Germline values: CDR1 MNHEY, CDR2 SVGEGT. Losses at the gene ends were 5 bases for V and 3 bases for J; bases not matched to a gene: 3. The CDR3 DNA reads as TGTGCCAGCAGTCGGGACAGGGGGATCTACGAGCAGTACTTC. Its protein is CASSRDRGIYEQYF.

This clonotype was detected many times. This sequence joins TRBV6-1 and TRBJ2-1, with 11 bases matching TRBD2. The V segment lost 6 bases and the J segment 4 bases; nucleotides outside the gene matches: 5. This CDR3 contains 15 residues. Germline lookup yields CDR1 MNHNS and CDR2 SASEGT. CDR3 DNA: TGTGCCAGCAGACTAGCGGGAGTACTATACAATGAGCAGTTCTTC. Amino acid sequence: CASRLAGVLYNEQFF.

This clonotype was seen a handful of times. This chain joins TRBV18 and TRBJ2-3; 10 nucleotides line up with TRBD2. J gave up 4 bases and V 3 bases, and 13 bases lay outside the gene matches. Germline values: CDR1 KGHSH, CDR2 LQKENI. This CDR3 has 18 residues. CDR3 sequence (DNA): TGTGCCAGCTCACCCTTTCGGTCTAGCGGGAGTGTCGCAGATACGCAGTATTTT. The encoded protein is CASSPFRSSGSVADTQYF.

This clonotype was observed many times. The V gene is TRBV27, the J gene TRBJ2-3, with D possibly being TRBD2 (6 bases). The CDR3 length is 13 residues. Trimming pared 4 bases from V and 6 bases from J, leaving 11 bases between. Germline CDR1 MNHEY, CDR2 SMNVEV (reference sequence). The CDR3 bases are TGTGCCAGCAGTTGGGTAGCGGTTGATACGCAGTATTTT. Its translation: CASSWVAVDTQYF.

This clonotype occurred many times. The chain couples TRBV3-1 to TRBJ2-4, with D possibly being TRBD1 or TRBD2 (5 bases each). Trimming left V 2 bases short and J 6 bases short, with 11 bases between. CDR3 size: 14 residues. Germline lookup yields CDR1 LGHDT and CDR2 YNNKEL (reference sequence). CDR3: CASSQLAQGNIQYF. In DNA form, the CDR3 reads TGTGCCAGCAGCCAACTAGCCCAGGGAAACATTCAGTACTTC.

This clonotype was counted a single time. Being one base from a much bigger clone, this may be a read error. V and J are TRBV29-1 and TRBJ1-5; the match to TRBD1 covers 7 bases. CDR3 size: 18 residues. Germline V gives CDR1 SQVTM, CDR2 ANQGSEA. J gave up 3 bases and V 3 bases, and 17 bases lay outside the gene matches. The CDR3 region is CSVDLSQRQGEVNQPQHF. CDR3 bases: TGCAGCGTTGATCTCAGTCAGAGACAGGGAGAGGTCAATCAGCCCCAGCATTTT.

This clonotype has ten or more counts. The CDR3 sequence is CSARDRELFADTQYF. CDR3 coding DNA: TGCAGTGCTAGAGATCGGGAACTCTTCGCAGATACGCAGTATTTT. J is TRBJ2-3 and V is TRBV20-1; D possibly corresponds to TRBD2 (5 bases). The CDR3 has 15 residues. From germline, CDR1 is DFQATT and CDR2 SNEGSKA (reference sequence). Trimming left V 0 bases short and J 4 bases short, with 14 bases between.

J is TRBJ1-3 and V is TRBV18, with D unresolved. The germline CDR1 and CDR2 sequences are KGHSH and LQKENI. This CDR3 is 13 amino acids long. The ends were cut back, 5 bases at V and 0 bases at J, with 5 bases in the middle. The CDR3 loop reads CASSAYSGNTIYF. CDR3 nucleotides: TGTGCCAGCTCAGCCTACTCTGGAAACACCATATATTTT.